This T cell receptor beta chain is from a study of blood T cell repertoires in COVID-19. The assay was immunoSEQ multiplex PCR, and TCRdb's table has in-frame clones only and misses some. This table holds approximately 300,000 clones, roughly 89% found once. Germline CDR1 is SGDLS and CDR2 is YYNGEE. V gave up 0 bases and J gave up 3 bases, with 15 bases separating them. The CDR3 runs 16 residues. Patients from Seattle were sampled longitudinally, starting during active infection. J is TRBJ1-2 and V is TRBV9; D is possibly TRBD1 (5 bases). This clonotype originated in a woman younger than 45 with COVID-19, enrolled during active disease. Sample: peripheral blood. The CDR3 DNA reads TGTGCCAGCAGCGTAGATGGAGGGGCGGCAGACTATGGCTACACCTTC. Protein sequence: CASSVDGGAADYGYTF. Full variable domain (outside the CDR3, taken from reference TRBV9 and TRBJ1-2): DSGVTQTPKHLITATGQRVTLRCSPRSGDLSVYWYQQSLDQGLQFLIQYYNGEERAKGNILERFSAQQFPDLHSELNLSSLELGDSALYFCASSVDGGAADYGYTFGSGTRLTVV.